This record concerns one T cell receptor (beta chain) sequence. This entry belongs to a study of blood T cell repertoires in COVID-19. In the study overall: Specimens from acute and convalescent COVID-19 originated in the United States, Italy and Spain. The cDNA or gDNA used as material had been derived from T cells, B-cell-depleted T cells, or PBMCs.

Repertoires were generated with immunoSEQ multiplex PCR, while TCRdb's copy carries only in-frame clones and drops some. The data contain more than 200,000 clones, under 90% of them singletons. The CDR3 extends over 13 amino acids. The germline V and J ends were trimmed by 3 bases and 6 bases, with 9 bases remaining between them. Germline values: CDR1 ENHRY, CDR2 SYGVKD. Assignments of participants to cohorts depended upon their own reported clinical history. The chain links TRBV10-3 to TRBJ1-5; D uncertain. Source material: PBMCs or T cells enriched from blood (not recorded which). The source of this sequence is a man between 40 and 49 years old who had recovered from COVID-19. CDR3 DNA sequence: TGTGCCATCAGTGAATCGGTACGTCAGCCCCAGCATTTT. It specifies CAISESVRQPQHF.